These 15 T cell receptor beta chains were all obtained from the same sample, sequenced in a study of blood T cell repertoires in COVID-19. The protocol was immunoSEQ multiplex PCR, while the TCRdb copy is restricted to in-frame clones and leaves out a portion. The data hold under 250,000 clones, with 84% observed a single time. Sequencing used PBMCs or T cells enriched from blood (not recorded which). These receptors all come from a man aged 55 to 70 who had recovered from COVID-19.

The V and J genes are TRBV18 and TRBJ2-3; TRBD1 might be the D (6 bases). The CDR3 loop spans 15 amino acids. The germline gives CDR1 KGHSH, CDR2 LQKENI. V shed 5 bases and J shed 4 bases, with 16 bases lying between them. The CDR3 here is CASSGQGLVSDTQYF. The CDR3 DNA follows: TGTGCCAGCTCAGGTCAGGGGCTGGTCTCAGATACGCAGTATTTT.

This clone was seen more than once but under ten times. This chain links TRBV7-2 with TRBJ1-6; D gene uncertain. The CDR3 consists of 18 residues. Trimming pared 0 bases from V and 0 bases from J, leaving 12 bases between. In germline, CDR1 is SGHTA, CDR2 FQGNSA. The CDR3 nucleotides read TGTGCCAGCAGCTTAGCTCGGGTCCCTAGCTCCTATAATTCACCCCTCCACTTT. This translates into CASSLARVPSSYNSPLHF.

The sample holds a few counts of this clone. V and J are TRBV12-3 or TRBV12-4 and TRBJ1-5; 7 nucleotides agree with TRBD1. This CDR3 has 13 residues. The J segment lost 5 bases and the V segment lost 6 bases, leaving 4 bases of the junction unmatched. CDR3 DNA: TGTGCCAGCAGCCCCGACAGGGATCAGCCCCAGCATTTT. Its translation is CASSPDRDQPQHF.

V gene TRBV7-2 combines with J gene TRBJ1-1; 7 nucleotides match TRBD1. The CDR3 consists of 14 residues. Germline-derived CDR1 and CDR2 are SGHTA and FQGNSA. V gave up 5 bases and J gave up 2 bases; unmatched junction bases: 5. The CDR3 sequence: CASSLTGINTEAFF. The CDR3 region has the DNA TGTGCCAGCAGCCTGACAGGGATTAACACTGAAGCTTTCTTT.

This sequence joins TRBV11-2 and TRBJ2-7; a weak D match, TRBD2 (7 bases). Germline V gene sequence: CDR1 SGHAT, CDR2 FQNNGV. Trimming removed 6 bases at V and 2 bases at J, with 14 bases between. This CDR3 spans 14 amino acids. The chain's CDR3 is CASRGGGRTYEQYF. The CDR3 region has the DNA TGTGCCAGCAGAGGGGGGGGCCGAACCTACGAGCAGTACTTC.

This clone was recorded many times. The rearrangement joins TRBV5-6 to TRBJ2-1; no firm D call. CDR1 and CDR2 (germline): SGHDT, YYEEEE. Trimming took 0 bases from V and 5 from J, leaving 6 bases between them. The CDR3 is made up of 13 amino acids. For the CDR3, the DNA is TGTGCCAGCAGCTTGGAGCTAGACAATGAGCAGTTCTTC. Protein: CASSLELDNEQFF. The entire variable domain, with the rest obtained from reference TRBV5-6 and TRBJ2-1, is as follows: DAGVTQSPTHLIKTRGQQVTLRCSPKSGHDTVSWYQQALGQGPQFIFQYYEEEERQRGNFPDRFSGHQFPNYSSELNVNALLLGDSALYLCASSLELDNEQFFGPGTRLTVL.

This clone was counted once. This chain connects TRBV11-2 to TRBJ1-1; 9 nucleotides agree with TRBD1. J was trimmed by 8 bases and V by 3 bases; bases with no gene match: 4. Germline V CDR1 and CDR2: SGHAT, FQNNGV. CDR3 length: 13 residues. The CDR3 here is CASSLWDREEAFF. The CDR3 region has the DNA TGTGCCAGCAGCTTGTGGGACAGGGAGGAAGCTTTCTTT.

The chain employs TRBV2 and TRBJ2-3; no definite D call. CDR1 is SNHLY, CDR2 FYNNEI, per germline. With 2 bases removed from V and 0 bases from J, the gap between germline ends came to 6 bases. This CDR3 is 14 amino acids long. CDR3 sequence reads: CASSELLSTDTQYF. CDR3 nucleotide sequence: TGTGCCAGCAGTGAATTACTCAGCACAGATACGCAGTATTTT.

The count of this clone is one. CDR3 sequence (DNA): TGTGCCAGCAGTGAACGGACAGGGGAACACACTGAAGCTTTCTTT. Translation: CASSERTGEHTEAFF. The V and J genes are TRBV2 and TRBJ1-1; 9 bases fit TRBD1. Germline V gene data show CDR1 as SNHLY and CDR2 as FYNNEI. CDR3 length: 15 residues. With 2 bases clipped from V and 3 bases from J, the junction kept 4 bases outside the gene matches. Filled out from reference TRBV2 and TRBJ1-1, the complete variable domain reads EPEVTQTPSHQVTQMGQEVILRCVPISNHLYFYWYRQILGQKVEFLVSFYNNEISEKSEIFDDQFSVERPDGSNFTLKIRSTKLEDSAMYFCASSERTGEHTEAFFGQGTRLTVV.

V is TRBV6-6 and J is TRBJ1-4; D is undetermined. Germline V gives CDR1 MNHNY, CDR2 SVGAGI (reference sequence). The CDR3 has 13 residues. V was shortened by 5 bases and J by 4 bases, with 8 bases between the two germline ends. The CDR3 sequence: CASSTAVNEKLFF. CDR3 in DNA: TGTGCCAGCAGTACAGCGGTTAATGAAAAACTGTTTTTT.

This clone was counted a few times. The chain has TRBV2 and TRBJ1-1, with TRBD1 as a possible D gene (5 bases). Germline CDR1 reads SNHLY; CDR2 reads FYNNEI. V was trimmed by 6 bases and J by 4 bases, leaving 18 bases between them. The CDR3 has 15 amino acids. CDR3 bases: TGTGCCAGCAGGCCCGCAGGGAGGAGAAGCACTGAAGCTTTCTTT. Its translation: CASRPAGRRSTEAFF.

The V and J genes are TRBV7-2 and TRBJ2-3, with 7 bases fitting TRBD2. The CDR3 sequence is 16 residues long. The germline V gene has CDR1 SGHTA and CDR2 FQGNSA. Trimming removed 4 bases from V and 2 bases from J; junction bases left unmatched: 9. The CDR3 DNA is TGTGCCAGCAGCTCTACCCTCGGGGGGTTCACAGATACGCAGTATTTT. Protein product: CASSSTLGGFTDTQYF.

The rearrangement links TRBV19 to TRBJ2-3; D might be TRBD2 (6 bases). CDR1 LNHDA and CDR2 SQIVND come from the germline V gene (reference sequence). V gave up 4 bases and J gave up 6 bases, with 8 bases separating them. This CDR3 has 12 residues. DNA for the CDR3: TGTGCCAGTAGTACCGCGGGGGATACGCAGTATTTT. Encoded protein: CASSTAGDTQYF.

V gene TRBV11-3 combines with J gene TRBJ1-1; D is undetermined. V was cut by 3 bases and J by 0 bases, with 14 bases left in between. This CDR3 spans 16 amino acids. CDR1 is SGHNT, CDR2 YENEEA, per germline. The CDR3 DNA follows: TGTGCCAGCAGCTTCCGGCGGGGAGCTATGAACACTGAAGCTTTCTTT. Its translation: CASSFRRGAMNTEAFF.

On this clone itself: Other DNA sequences within the sample encode an identical CDR3. The CDR3: CASSSTPGVGEQYF. The CDR3 DNA follows: TGTGCCAGCAGCTCAACCCCAGGGGTGGGGGAGCAGTACTTC. The gene calls are TRBV7-2 and TRBJ2-7; D possibly corresponds to TRBD1 (6 bases). This CDR3 has 14 residues. Germline V gene lookup returns CDR1 SGHTA and CDR2 FQGNSA. V gave up 4 bases and J gave up 7 bases, with 17 bases separating them.